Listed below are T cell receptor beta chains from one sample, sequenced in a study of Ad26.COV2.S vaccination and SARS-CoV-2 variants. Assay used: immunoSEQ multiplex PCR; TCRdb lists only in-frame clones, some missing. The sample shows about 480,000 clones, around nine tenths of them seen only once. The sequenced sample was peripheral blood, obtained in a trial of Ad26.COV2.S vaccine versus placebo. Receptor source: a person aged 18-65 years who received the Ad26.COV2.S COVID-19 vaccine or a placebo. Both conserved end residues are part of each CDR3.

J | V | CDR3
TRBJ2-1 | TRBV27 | CASRRASGNVNEQFF
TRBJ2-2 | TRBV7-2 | CASSFLGSYTGELFF
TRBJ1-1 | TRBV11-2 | CASSLGRNTEAFF
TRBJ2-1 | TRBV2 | CASSGSWSYNEQFF
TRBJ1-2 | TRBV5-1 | CASSLQGQGLSGYTF
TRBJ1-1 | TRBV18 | CASNQGFTEAFF
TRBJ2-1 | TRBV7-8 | CASSLEHPVDEQFF
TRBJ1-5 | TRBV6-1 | CASSDISQGQKFWPQHF
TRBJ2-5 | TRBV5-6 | CASSPTQLAGGGTQYF
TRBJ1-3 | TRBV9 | CASSAGTVRNTIYF
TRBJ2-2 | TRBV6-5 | CASSYSGGNGELFF
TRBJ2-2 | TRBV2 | CATGVGAGELFF
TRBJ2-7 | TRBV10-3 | CAISESSRAGNEQYF
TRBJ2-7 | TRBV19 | CASSSPAGSGSYEQYF
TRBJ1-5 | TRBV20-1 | CSASPRDRGSIFQNFGNQPQHF
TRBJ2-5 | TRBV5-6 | CASSLDLVGETQYF
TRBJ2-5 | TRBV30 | CAWNRDTQETQYF